This passage covers 15 T cell receptor beta chains from one sample sequenced in a study of preoperative IRX-2 immunotherapy in early breast cancer. Treatment meaning: preoperative locoregional IRX-2 cytokine immunotherapy. Clones were sequenced by immunoSEQ multiplex PCR, and TCRdb holds only the in-frame ones, with some missing. The table lists 95,000 to 100,000 clones, roughly 88% of them singletons. Specimen: tumor tissue, collected after IRX-2 immunotherapy. The source of these receptors is a human donor with breast cancer.

The chain couples TRBV23-1 to TRBJ2-2, with 9 positions matching TRBD1. TRBV23-1 is an open reading frame whose function is uncertain. V lost 6 bases and J lost 4; bases outside the gene matches: 12. The CDR3 runs to 17 residues. CDR3 nucleotides: TGCGCCAGCAGCTTGGACCCCGGGACAGGGAGCACCGGGGAGCTGTTTTTT. Translated, it gives CASSLDPGTGSTGELFF.

The V and J genes are TRBV2 and TRBJ2-7, with unresolved D. With 4 bases removed from V and 4 bases from J, the gap between germline ends came to 17 bases. Germline V gene lookup returns CDR1 SNHLY and CDR2 FYNNEI. CDR3 length equals 15 residues. The CDR3 nucleotides read TGTGCCAGCAGTGGCCCCTTCTCTATGGGATACGAGCAGTACTTC. Amino acid sequence: CASSGPFSMGYEQYF.

This chain's CDR3 is CASSKGLGKNEQFF. The CDR3 DNA sequence: TGTGCCAGTAGTAAAGGTCTAGGAAAGAATGAGCAGTTCTTC. The V call is TRBV19, the J call TRBJ2-1; D not certain. V was cut by 4 bases and J by 7 bases, with 14 bases left in between. Germline V CDR1 and CDR2: LNHDA, SQIVND (reference sequence). This CDR3 comprises 14 residues.

The rearrangement uses TRBV5-1 and TRBJ2-6; D is undetermined. The CDR3 is 15 amino acids. V gave up 0 bases and J gave up 0 bases, with 4 bases separating them. From germline, CDR1 is SGHRS and CDR2 YFSETQ. Written as DNA, the CDR3 is TGCGCCAGCAGCTTGGGGAGCTCTGGGGCCAACGTCCTGACTTTC. Its translation is CASSLGSSGANVLTF.

V is TRBV18 and J is TRBJ1-2, with 7 bases aligning to TRBD1. The CDR3 length is 14 residues. Looked up from germline, CDR1 is KGHSH and CDR2 is LQKENI. J gave up 1 base and V 5 bases, and 4 bases lay outside the gene matches. DNA for the CDR3: TGTGCCAGCTCAAGGACAGGTTATAACTATGGCTACACCTTC. Protein sequence: CASSRTGYNYGYTF.

The chain employs TRBV5-1 and TRBJ2-4; D may be TRBD1 (6 bases). The CDR3 is 15 residues long. CDR1 SGHRS and CDR2 YFSETQ come from the germline V gene. The V end lost 0 bases, the J end lost 2 bases, and 9 bases lay between the germline ends. Here the CDR3 reads CASSLDRESKNIQYF. CDR3 DNA: TGCGCCAGCAGCTTGGACAGGGAGTCCAAAAACATTCAGTACTTC. The full variable domain, completed using reference TRBV5-1 and TRBJ2-4, is KAGVTQTPRYLIKTRGQQVTLSCSPISGHRSVSWYQQTPGQGLQFLFEYFSETQRNKGNFPGRFSGRQFSNSRSEMNVSTLELGDSALYLCASSLDRESKNIQYFGAGTRLSVL.

This chain uses TRBV28 with TRBJ1-1; D not certain. The CDR3 loop spans 12 amino acids. Deletions cut 3 bases from V and 7 bases from J, with 9 bases between. CDR1 is MDHEN and CDR2 is SYDVKM in the germline V gene. The CDR3 sequence is CASSFRHVEAFF. The CDR3 bases are TGTGCCAGCAGTTTCCGTCATGTTGAAGCTTTCTTT.

This clone was counted only a few times. The chain uses TRBV10-1 and TRBJ2-7; 8 bases agree with TRBD1. Losses at the gene ends were 2 bases for V and 2 bases for J; bases not matched to a gene: 8. Germline lookup yields CDR1 WNHNN and CDR2 SYGVQD (reference sequence). The CDR3 consists of 16 residues. The CDR3 spells CASSETRGPGAYEQYF. CDR3 DNA sequence: TGCGCCAGCAGTGAGACCAGGGGGCCGGGGGCCTACGAGCAGTACTTC.

The genes are TRBV11-3 and TRBJ2-3; D ambiguous. In germline, CDR1 is SGHNT, CDR2 YENEEA. V was trimmed by 0 bases and J by 0 bases, leaving 7 bases between them. This CDR3 has 15 residues. The CDR3 nucleotides are TGTGCCAGCAGCTTAGATGGGGTCAGCACAGATACGCAGTATTTT. It specifies CASSLDGVSTDTQYF.

V usage is TRBV4-1 and J usage is TRBJ2-5; 12 bases align to TRBD2. From germline, CDR1 is MGHRA and CDR2 YSYEKL. The CDR3 has 19 amino acids. With V trimmed by 4 bases and J by 1 base, 13 bases remained unmatched. The CDR3 sequence: CASSPEPPTSGGTQETQYF. In DNA, the CDR3 is TGCGCCAGCAGCCCCGAACCCCCGACTAGCGGGGGCACCCAAGAGACCCAGTACTTC.

CDR3 in amino acids: CASSFPPSGRAGNEQFF. CDR3 DNA sequence: TGTGCCAGCAGCTTTCCCCCTAGCGGGAGGGCAGGCAATGAGCAGTTCTTC. This chain joins TRBV7-6 and TRBJ2-1; TRBD2 matches 12 bases. The germline V gene encodes CDR1 SGHVS and CDR2 FNYEAQ. V lost 3 bases, J lost 6 bases, and 9 bases stayed unmatched. The CDR3 loop spans 17 amino acids. Together with reference TRBV7-6 and TRBJ2-1, the CDR3 gives the full variable domain: GAGVSQSPRYKVTKRGQDVALRCDPISGHVSLYWYRQALGQGPEFLTYFNYEAQQDKSGLPNDRFSAERPEGSISTLTIQRTEQRDSAMYRCASSFPPSGRAGNEQFFGPGTRLTVL.

This clone was counted a few times. The chain recombines TRBV6-8 with TRBJ2-4; D is unclear. V lost 4 bases, J lost 5 bases, and 9 bases lay in between. CDR1 MNHGY and CDR2 SAAAGT come from the germline V gene. CDR3 length equals 13 residues. The CDR3, as DNA: TGTGCCAGCAGTTCGGCAGTTCAAAACATTCAGTACTTC. Its protein product is CASSSAVQNIQYF.

The chain couples TRBV23-1 to TRBJ1-6, with D perhaps matching TRBD1 (6 bases). Being an ORF, TRBV23-1 has a function that is uncertain. The CDR3 runs to 17 residues. Deletions cut 6 bases from V and 2 bases from J, with 17 bases between. The DNA of the CDR3 is TGCGCCAGCAGCTATTCCAGGGGACTCGCCTATAATTCACCCCTCCACTTT. Protein: CASSYSRGLAYNSPLHF.

V is TRBV30 and J is TRBJ1-5, with 7 nucleotides matching TRBD1. The CDR3 runs 16 residues. The junction had 6 bases not matched to a gene; V was cut back by 1 base and J by 0 bases. The germline V gene encodes CDR1 GTSNPN and CDR2 SVGIG (reference sequence). The CDR3 loop is CAWSGTGIHSNQPQHF. The CDR3 DNA follows: TGTGCCTGGAGTGGGACAGGTATCCATAGCAATCAGCCCCAGCATTTT. Full variable domain (outside the CDR3, taken from reference TRBV30 and TRBJ1-5): SQTIHQWPATLVQPVGSPLSLECTVEGTSNPNLYWYRQAAGRGLQLLFYSVGIGQISSEVPQNLSASRPQDRQFILSSKKLLLSDSGFYLCAWSGTGIHSNQPQHFGDGTRLSIL.

The rearrangement joins TRBV28 to TRBJ1-1, with 7 nucleotides matching TRBD1. This CDR3 is 17 amino acids long. V shed 9 bases and J 0 bases; nucleotides not matched to a gene: 16. Germline CDR1 MDHEN, CDR2 SYDVKM. CDR3 region: CARRGNSQGSLNTEAFF. The CDR3 DNA is TGTGCCAGGAGGGGGAATTCACAGGGGTCCTTGAACACTGAAGCTTTCTTT.